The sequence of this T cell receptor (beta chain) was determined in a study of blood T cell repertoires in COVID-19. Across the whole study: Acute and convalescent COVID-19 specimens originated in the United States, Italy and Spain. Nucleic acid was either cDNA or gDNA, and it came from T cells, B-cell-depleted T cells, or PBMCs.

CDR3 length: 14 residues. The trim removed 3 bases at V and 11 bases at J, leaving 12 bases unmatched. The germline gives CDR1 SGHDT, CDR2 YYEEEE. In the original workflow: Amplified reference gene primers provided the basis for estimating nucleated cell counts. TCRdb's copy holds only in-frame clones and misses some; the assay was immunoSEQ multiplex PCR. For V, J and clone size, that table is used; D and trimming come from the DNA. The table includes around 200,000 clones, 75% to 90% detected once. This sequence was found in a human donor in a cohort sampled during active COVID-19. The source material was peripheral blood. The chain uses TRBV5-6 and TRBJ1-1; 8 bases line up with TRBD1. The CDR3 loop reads CASSSQKQGAAAFF. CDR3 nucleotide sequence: TGTGCCAGCAGCTCACAGAAGCAGGGGGCCGCGGCTTTCTTT. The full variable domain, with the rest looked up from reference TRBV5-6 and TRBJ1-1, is DAGVTQSPTHLIKTRGQQVTLRCSPKSGHDTVSWYQQALGQGPQFIFQYYEEEERQRGNFPDRFSGHQFPNYSSELNVNALLLGDSALYLCASSSQKQGAAAFFGQGTRLTVV.